One and the same sample provided the 27 T cell receptor beta chains below, sequenced in a study of CD8+CD57+ T cells in acquired aplastic anemia. TCR beta VDJ and CDR3 were profiled, and genomic DNA was the template. TCRdb re-called the reads through MiXCR, storing one row per CDR3 protein. Among roughly 180,000 distinct CDR3 sequences, under 70% were seen once, and the ten largest hold just over 45%. Sequencing was performed on sorted CD4+, CD8+, or CD8+CD57+ T cells (not recorded which) from PBMCs. These receptors all stem from a human donor with severe aplastic anemia or a healthy control (not recorded which).

This chain uses TRBV4-2 with TRBJ1-2; maybe TRBD1 (6 bases). The CDR3 has 11 amino acids. CDR1 and CDR2 from the germline V gene are LGHNA and YNFKEQ. V was pared by 10 bases and J by 4 bases, with 10 bases between. CDR3 amino acids: CATRGVYGYTF. CDR3 DNA: TGTGCCACTAGGGGGGTCTATGGCTACACCTTC.

In the case of this clonotype: Just one base apart from a much larger clone, this may be a read error. The J gene is TRBJ2-7, the V gene TRBV6-2 or TRBV6-3; D tentatively fits TRBD1 or TRBD2 (5 bases each). V lost 11 bases and J lost 5, with 16 bases in between. Germline CDR1 is MNHEY and CDR2 is SVGEGT. The CDR3 loop spans 12 amino acids. This CDR3 reads CASASGPHEQYF. CDR3 DNA: TGTGCCTCCGCCTCGGGGCCCCACGAGCAGTACTTC.

The J gene is TRBJ2-7, the V gene TRBV15; D remains unclear. The V and J ends lost 9 bases and 5 bases respectively, with 17 bases between them. The V gene's germline CDR1 is LNHNV and CDR2 YYDKDF (reference sequence). This CDR3 region has 13 residues. The CDR3 DNA reads TGTGCCACTCGCCGGGTGGGCGACAACGAGCAGTACTTC. Its protein product is CATRRVGDNEQYF.

This clonotype was recorded only once. The V and J genes are TRBV9 and TRBJ1-2; 8 bases are a match to TRBD1. The CDR3 contains 13 residues. V lost 4 bases, J lost 8 bases, and 7 bases stayed unmatched. The germline gives CDR1 SGDLS, CDR2 YYNGEE. The CDR3 region has the DNA TGTGCCAGCAGCTTGGCAGGGGGCGCAGGCTACACCTTC. Residues: CASSLAGGAGYTF.

This clonotype was seen only once. The chain uses TRBV13 and TRBJ2-3, with TRBD2 identical over 7 bases. V shed 3 bases, J shed 4 bases, and the junction held 10 bases outside the gene matches. Per germline, CDR1 PRHDT and CDR2 FYEKMQ (reference sequence). CDR3 length: 16 amino acids. The CDR3 DNA is TGTGCCAGCAGCTTTTCGTCGGCTAGCGGTTCAGATACGCAGTATTTT. Protein sequence: CASSFSSASGSDTQYF. Using reference TRBV13 and TRBJ2-3 for the parts outside the CDR3, the full variable domain is AAGVIQSPRHLIKEKRETATLKCYPIPRHDTVYWYQQGPGQDPQFLISFYEKMQSDKGSIPDRFSAQQFSDYHSELNMSSLELGDSALYFCASSFSSASGSDTQYFGPGTRLTVL.

This clonotype came up once. The J gene is TRBJ1-1, the V gene TRBV10-3; 7 nucleotides align to TRBD1. CDR1 and CDR2 from the germline V gene are ENHRY and SYGVKD. The CDR3 spans 14 residues. The J segment lost 9 bases and the V segment lost 6 bases, leaving 13 bases of the junction unmatched. The CDR3 DNA sequence: TGTGCCATCAGGCCACAGGGGCAGGGTACTAAAGCTTTCTTT. Translation: CAIRPQGQGTKAFF.

V and J are TRBV9 and TRBJ2-7, with a tentative D call TRBD2 (5 bases). Germline V gene data show CDR1 as SGDLS and CDR2 as YYNGEE. V was clipped by 4 bases and J by 2 bases, with 16 bases between them. CDR3 size: 15 residues. The CDR3 region is CASSPHGRGTYEQYF. The CDR3 DNA reads TGTGCCAGCAGCCCGCACGGGCGAGGGACCTACGAGCAGTACTTC.

The chain joins TRBV7-9 to TRBJ1-3; the match to TRBD1 covers 7 bases. The CDR3 spans 13 residues. Germline V gene data show CDR1 as SEHNR and CDR2 as FQNEAQ (reference sequence). V shed 8 bases, J shed 4 bases, and the junction held 5 bases outside the gene matches. Written as DNA, the CDR3 is TGTGCCAGCGAGGAGGGGGCGGGAAACACCATATATTTT. This sequence encodes CASEEGAGNTIYF.

This clonotype has ten or more counts. The chain joins TRBV3-1 to TRBJ2-7; D might be TRBD1 (5 bases). Germline V gives CDR1 LGHDT, CDR2 YNNKEL (reference sequence). The length of the CDR3 is 13 residues. The V end was cut by 10 bases, the J end by 5 bases, with 18 bases between. The CDR3 sequence is CATRGRVSDEQYF. Written as DNA, the CDR3 is TGTGCCACAAGAGGCAGGGTATCGGACGAGCAGTACTTC.

The gene calls are TRBV24-1 and TRBJ2-7; tentatively, D is TRBD1 (6 bases). The germline gives CDR1 KGHDR, CDR2 SFDVKD. V was pared by 10 bases and J by 0 bases, with 12 bases between. The CDR3 consists of 13 residues. CDR3 protein: CATPGHLSYEQYF. CDR3 coding DNA: TGTGCCACACCGGGACACCTCTCCTACGAGCAGTACTTC.

In this sample, this clonotype turned up a few times. The J gene is TRBJ1-4, the V gene TRBV7-8; D not resolved. This CDR3 spans 14 amino acids. CDR1 SGHVS and CDR2 FQNEAQ come from the germline V gene. V lost 5 bases, J lost 2 bases, and 9 bases lay in between. The CDR3 bases are TGTGCCAGCAGCCCCAGTAGGACTAATGAAAAACTGTTTTTT. Translated: CASSPSRTNEKLFF.

The J gene is TRBJ2-2, the V gene TRBV20-1; no clear D. The CDR3 has 13 residues. The germline V gene encodes CDR1 DFQATT and CDR2 SNEGSKA (reference sequence). Trimming took 0 bases from V and 1 from J, leaving 3 bases between them. Written as DNA, the CDR3 is TGCAGTGCTAGAGATCAGAACACCGGGGAGCTGTTTTTT. It encodes CSARDQNTGELFF.

This clonotype was seen more than once but under ten times. The gene calls are TRBV25-1 and TRBJ2-5; no clear D gene. The CDR3 contains 10 residues. Germline CDR1 is MGHDK and CDR2 is SYGVNS. V was shortened by 7 bases and J by 5 bases, with 5 bases between the two germline ends. The DNA for the CDR3 is TGTGCCAGCAATGGGGAGACCCAGTACTTC. It yields the protein CASNGETQYF.

The J gene is TRBJ1-1, the V gene TRBV7-8; D gene unclear. From germline, CDR1 is SGHVS and CDR2 FQNEAQ. The CDR3 runs to 13 residues. V dropped 5 bases and J dropped 2 bases, with 9 bases sitting between them. DNA of the CDR3: TGTGCCAGCAGCGCCGCAGCTAACACTGAAGCTTTCTTT. Translating gives CASSAAANTEAFF.

This clonotype turned up a few times. Germline is not matched at one junction end, which may reflect a read error. The gene calls are TRBV2 and TRBJ2-7; TRBD1 aligns across 7 bases. Looked up from germline, CDR1 is SNHLY and CDR2 is FYNNEI. The CDR3 has 10 amino acids. The CDR3 is CASGSETGCF. CDR3 nucleotides: TGTGCCAGCGGATCTGAGACAGGGTGCTTC.

Comments on this clonotype: At one of its ends the junction is not consistent with the germline gene, which may arise from a read error. J is TRBJ2-5 and V is TRBV5-1; 7 nucleotides line up with TRBD1. There are 14 residues in the CDR3. Germline values: CDR1 SGHRS, CDR2 YFSETQ. The CDR3 sequence: CASSTQGYQETQYF. CDR3 nucleotides: TGTGCCAGCAGCACACAGGGGTACCAAGAGACCCAGTACTTC.

The chain employs TRBV12-5 and TRBJ1-2, with no clear D. Trimming took off 4 bases at V and 8 bases at J, with 17 bases between the two ends. The CDR3 runs to 14 residues. Germline V gives CDR1 LGHNT, CDR2 FRNRAP. Here the CDR3 DNA reads TGTGCTAGTGGTTCCGCGGGGTTCCCCATGGGCTACACCTTC. It yields the protein CASGSAGFPMGYTF.

This clonotype appeared a single time. The rearrangement joins TRBV7-6 to TRBJ1-3, with TRBD1 matching 9 bases. Germline V gene data show CDR1 as SGHVS and CDR2 as FNYEAQ. J was trimmed by 0 bases and V by 2 bases; bases with no gene match: 14. The CDR3 contains 20 residues. The CDR3 DNA is TGTGCCAGCAGCTTACCAGAGATACCGGGACAGGGCGACTCTGGAAACACCATATATTTT. Its protein product is CASSLPEIPGQGDSGNTIYF.

V gene TRBV10-3 combines with J gene TRBJ2-7; TRBD1 matches at 11 bases. Germline assignment: CDR1 ENHRY and CDR2 SYGVKD. This CDR3 comprises 14 residues. With 3 bases clipped from V and 7 bases from J, the junction kept 5 bases outside the gene matches. The CDR3 region is CAISDGTGGWEQYF. In nucleotides, the CDR3 is TGTGCCATCAGTGACGGGACAGGGGGTTGGGAGCAGTACTTC.

In nucleotides, the CDR3 is TGTGCCAGTAGTTCTAGCGGGGGGGCGGGTTACAATGAGCAGTTCTTC. It translates to CASSSSGGAGYNEQFF. The V and J genes are TRBV19 and TRBJ2-1, with 12 bases lining up with TRBD2. Trimming at V came to 5 bases and at J to 4 bases, leaving 6 bases not matched to a gene. CDR1 is LNHDA, CDR2 SQIVND, per germline (reference sequence). The length of the CDR3 is 16 residues.

This clonotype was counted only a few times. The chain links TRBV7-8 to TRBJ2-7; 12 bases match TRBD1. CDR1 SGHVS and CDR2 FQNEAQ come from the germline V gene. Trimming removed 0 bases from V and 7 bases from J; junction bases left unmatched: 4. The CDR3 totals 15 residues. DNA for the CDR3: TGTGCCAGCAGCTTAGCTGGGACAGGGGGCGAAGAGCAGTACTTC. Translating gives CASSLAGTGGEEQYF.

The chain is built from TRBV24-1 and TRBJ2-3; D possibly corresponds to TRBD2 (5 bases). The germline V gene has CDR1 KGHDR and CDR2 SFDVKD. Trimming stripped 0 bases from V and 5 bases from J, with 14 bases between. This CDR3 contains 16 residues. The CDR3: CATSDLRLAGVDTQYF. The CDR3 DNA reads TGTGCCACCAGTGATTTGCGGCTAGCAGGAGTAGATACGCAGTATTTT.

The CDR3 protein is CASSQWDNYEQYF. DNA for the CDR3: TGCGCCAGCAGCCAATGGGACAACTACGAGCAGTACTTC. The chain links TRBV4-3 to TRBJ2-7, with TRBD1 as a possible D gene (6 bases). Trimming cost V 2 bases and J 3 bases, with 8 bases left between them. The CDR3 runs to 13 residues. CDR1 and CDR2 from the germline V gene are LGHNA and YSLEER.

This clonotype was counted many times. The chain links TRBV7-9 to TRBJ2-7; no definite D call. The germline V gene encodes CDR1 SEHNR and CDR2 FQNEAQ (reference sequence). This CDR3 is 12 amino acids long. V was cut by 5 bases and J by 4 bases, with 9 bases left in between. CDR3 in amino acids: CASSLVGYEQYF. In DNA form, the CDR3 reads TGTGCCAGCAGCCTGGTCGGGTACGAGCAGTACTTC.

This clonotype turned up a few times. The V gene is TRBV19, the J gene TRBJ1-6, with 9 bases lining up with TRBD1. CDR3 length: 15 residues. Germline loops: CDR1 LNHDA, CDR2 SQIVND (reference sequence). Trimming took 7 bases from V and 7 from J; bases not matched to a gene: 8. The CDR3 DNA follows: TGTGCCAGTACCTCCGGGACAGGGTGGAATTCACCCCTCCACTTT. This gives the protein CASTSGTGWNSPLHF.

V and J are TRBV9 and TRBJ2-7; D gene ambiguous. V lost 0 bases and J 4 bases, leaving 8 bases between the germline ends. The germline gives CDR1 SGDLS, CDR2 YYNGEE. The CDR3 spans 13 residues. The CDR3: CASSVGSQYEQYF. In nucleotides, the CDR3 is TGTGCCAGCAGCGTAGGAAGCCAGTACGAGCAGTACTTC.

The chain carries TRBV7-9 and TRBJ2-2; D may be TRBD2 (5 bases). Looked up from germline, CDR1 is SEHNR and CDR2 is FQNEAQ (reference sequence). There are 12 residues in the CDR3. V was shortened by 4 bases and J by 6 bases, with 6 bases between the two germline ends. The chain's CDR3 is CASSSAAGELFF. The CDR3 bases are TGTGCCAGCAGCTCAGCGGCCGGGGAGCTGTTTTTT. The variable domain in full, completed from reference TRBV7-9 and TRBJ2-2, reads DTGVSQNPRHKITKRGQNVTFRCDPISEHNRLYWYRQTLGQGPEFLTYFQNEAQLEKSRLLSDRFSAERPKGSFSTLEIQRTEQGDSAMYLCASSSAAGELFFGEGSRLTVL.